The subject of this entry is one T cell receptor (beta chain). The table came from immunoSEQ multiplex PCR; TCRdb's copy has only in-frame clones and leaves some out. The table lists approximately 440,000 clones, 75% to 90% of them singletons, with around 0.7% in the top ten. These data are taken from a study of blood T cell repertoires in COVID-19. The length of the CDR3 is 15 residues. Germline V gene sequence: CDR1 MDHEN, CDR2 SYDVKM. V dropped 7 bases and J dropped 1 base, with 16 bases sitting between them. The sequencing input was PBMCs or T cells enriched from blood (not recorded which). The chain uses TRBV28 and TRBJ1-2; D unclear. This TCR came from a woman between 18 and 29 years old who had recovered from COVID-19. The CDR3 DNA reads TGTGCCAGCAACACAGCCCCGACACTTAACTATGGCTACACCTTC. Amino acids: CASNTAPTLNYGYTF.